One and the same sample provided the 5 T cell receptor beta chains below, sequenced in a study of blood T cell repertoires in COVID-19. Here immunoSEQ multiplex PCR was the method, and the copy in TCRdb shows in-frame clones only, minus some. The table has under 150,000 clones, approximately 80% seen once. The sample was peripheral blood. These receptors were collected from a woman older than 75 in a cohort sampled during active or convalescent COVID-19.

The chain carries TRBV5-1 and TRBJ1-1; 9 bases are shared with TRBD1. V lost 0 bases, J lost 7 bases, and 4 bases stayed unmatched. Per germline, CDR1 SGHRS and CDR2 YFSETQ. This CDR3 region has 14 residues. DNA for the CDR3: TGCGCCAGCAGCTTGGCCCTGGGACAGGGTGAAGCTTTCTTT. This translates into CASSLALGQGEAFF.

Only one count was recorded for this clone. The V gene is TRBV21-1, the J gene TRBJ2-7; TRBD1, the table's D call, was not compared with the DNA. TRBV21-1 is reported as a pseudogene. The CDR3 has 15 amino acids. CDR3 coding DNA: TGTGCCAGCAGCAAGATGGGACAGGGGTCTTACGAGCAGTACTTC. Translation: CASSKMGQGSYEQYF.

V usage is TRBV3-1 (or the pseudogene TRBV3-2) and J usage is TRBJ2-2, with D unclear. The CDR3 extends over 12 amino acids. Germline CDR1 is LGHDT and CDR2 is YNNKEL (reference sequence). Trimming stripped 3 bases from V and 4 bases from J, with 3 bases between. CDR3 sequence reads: CASSHGTGELFF. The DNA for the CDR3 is TGTGCCAGCAGCCACGGCACCGGGGAGCTGTTTTTT.

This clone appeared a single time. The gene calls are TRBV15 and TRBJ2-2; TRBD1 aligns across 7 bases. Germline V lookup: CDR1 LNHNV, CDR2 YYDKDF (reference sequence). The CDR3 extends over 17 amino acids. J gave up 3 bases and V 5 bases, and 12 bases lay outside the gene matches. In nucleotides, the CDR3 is TGTGCCACCAGCTCCCGGACAGGACGGAAAGACACCGGGGAGCTGTTTTTT. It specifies CATSSRTGRKDTGELFF.

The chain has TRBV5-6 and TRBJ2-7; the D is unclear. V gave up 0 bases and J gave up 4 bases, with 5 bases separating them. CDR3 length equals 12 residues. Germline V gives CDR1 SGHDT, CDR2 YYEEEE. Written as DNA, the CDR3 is TGTGCCAGCAGCTTGGGACTTTACGAGCAGTACGTC. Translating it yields CASSLGLYEQYV.